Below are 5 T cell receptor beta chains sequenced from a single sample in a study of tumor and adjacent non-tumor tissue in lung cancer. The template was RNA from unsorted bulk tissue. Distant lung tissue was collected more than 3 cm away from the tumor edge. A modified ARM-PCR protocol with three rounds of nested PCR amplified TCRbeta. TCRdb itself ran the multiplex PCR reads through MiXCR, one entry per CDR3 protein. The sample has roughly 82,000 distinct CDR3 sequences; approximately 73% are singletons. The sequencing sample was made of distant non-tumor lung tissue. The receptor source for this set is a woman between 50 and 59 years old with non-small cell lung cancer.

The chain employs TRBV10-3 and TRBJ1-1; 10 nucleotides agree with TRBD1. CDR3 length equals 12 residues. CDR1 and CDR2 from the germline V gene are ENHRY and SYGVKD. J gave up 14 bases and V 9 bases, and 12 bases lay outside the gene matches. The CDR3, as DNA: TGTGCCATTGGACAGGGGGACACTGAAACATTCTTT. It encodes CAIGQGDTETFF.

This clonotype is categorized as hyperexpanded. CDR3 nucleotide sequence: TGTGCCAGCAGCTTGTGGGGCCAGCTAGCGACAGATACGCAGTATTTT. This encodes CASSLWGQLATDTQYF. The rearrangement links TRBV11-2 to TRBJ2-3; weak D call: TRBD2 (6 bases). The CDR3 length is 16 residues. Germline assignment: CDR1 SGHAT and CDR2 FQNNGV. V lost 3 bases and J 3 bases, leaving 16 bases between the germline ends. Together with reference TRBV11-2 and TRBJ2-3, the CDR3 gives the full variable domain: EAGVAQSPRYKIIEKRQSVAFWCNPISGHATLYWYQQILGQGPKLLIQFQNNGVVDDSQLPKDRFSAERLKGVDSTLKIQPAKLEDSAVYLCASSLWGQLATDTQYFGPGTRLTVL.

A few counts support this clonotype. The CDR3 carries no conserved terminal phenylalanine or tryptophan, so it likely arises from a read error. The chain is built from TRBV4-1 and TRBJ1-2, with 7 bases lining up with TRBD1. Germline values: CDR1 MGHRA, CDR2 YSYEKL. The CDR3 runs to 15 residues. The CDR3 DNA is TGTGCCAGCAGCCGCCGACAGGGAAATGACTATGGCTACACCCTC. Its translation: CASSRRQGNDYGYTL.

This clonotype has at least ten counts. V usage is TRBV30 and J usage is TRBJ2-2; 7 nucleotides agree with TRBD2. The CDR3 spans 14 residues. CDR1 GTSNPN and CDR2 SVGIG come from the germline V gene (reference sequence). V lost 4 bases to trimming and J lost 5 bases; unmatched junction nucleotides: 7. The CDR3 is CAWNSRGRTGELFF. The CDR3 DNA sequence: TGTGCCTGGAATTCGCGGGGGAGGACCGGGGAGCTGTTTTTT.

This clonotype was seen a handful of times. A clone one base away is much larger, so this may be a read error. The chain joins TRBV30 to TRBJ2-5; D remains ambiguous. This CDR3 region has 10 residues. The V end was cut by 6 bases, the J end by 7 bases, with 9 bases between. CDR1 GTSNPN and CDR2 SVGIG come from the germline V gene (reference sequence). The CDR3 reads CACIKGTQYF. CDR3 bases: TGTGCCTGCATTAAAGGGACCCAGTACTTC.